These 20 T cell receptor beta chains originate from one sample sequenced in a study of blood T cell repertoires in COVID-19. Produced via immunoSEQ multiplex PCR; TCRdb's table is partial and in-frame only. The data hold around 40,000 clones, with around 87% observed a single time. Sequencing was carried out using peripheral blood. Receptors were obtained from a man aged 50 or older with active or convalescent COVID-19.

For the CDR3, the DNA is TGTGCCAGCAGCGTAGCTGACGGACAGCGCGGTGAAAAACTGTTTTTT. Residues: CASSVADGQRGEKLFF. The chain links TRBV9 to TRBJ1-4, with D perhaps matching TRBD1 (6 bases). Germline lookup yields CDR1 SGDLS and CDR2 YYNGEE. Trimming removed 0 bases from V and 7 bases from J, with 16 bases in between. The length of the CDR3 is 16 residues.

This clone appeared a few times. J is TRBJ2-1 and V is TRBV19; D might be TRBD2 (5 bases). The CDR3 spans 12 residues. Germline CDR1 LNHDA, CDR2 SQIVND (reference sequence). V lost 7 bases and J 3 bases, leaving 7 bases between the germline ends. The CDR3 region is CASTRDYNEQFF. CDR3 nucleotide sequence: TGTGCCAGTACCCGGGACTACAATGAGCAGTTCTTC.

The rearrangement joins TRBV21-1 to TRBJ2-1; TRBD2 reflects the table's D call only, with no check against the DNA. TRBV21-1 is shown as a pseudogene. The CDR3 extends over 18 amino acids. The CDR3 coding sequence is TGTGCCAGCAGCACCGGGGGGGGTCTAGCGGGAGGGCTGAATGAGCAGTTCTTC. This gives the protein CASSTGGGLAGGLNEQFF.

The chain combines TRBV7-8 with TRBJ2-7; D is undetermined. Germline V gene data show CDR1 as SGHVS and CDR2 as FQNEAQ. V was cut by 2 bases and J by 6 bases, with 5 bases left in between. The CDR3 has 11 residues. CDR3 DNA sequence: TGTGCCAGCAGCTTAAATAGCGAGCAGTACTTC. Translation: CASSLNSEQYF.

This clone appeared once. This chain connects TRBV11-2 to TRBJ2-3; 7 bases map to TRBD1. The V and J ends lost 4 bases and 0 bases, in that order; junction bases with no gene match: 7. The germline CDR1 and CDR2 sequences are SGHAT and FQNNGV. CDR3 size: 16 residues. The DNA of the CDR3 is TGTGCCAGCAGCTCCTCACAGGGGATTAGCACAGATACGCAGTATTTT. As protein: CASSSSQGISTDTQYF.

This clone showed up just once. The gene calls are TRBV3-1 (or the pseudogene TRBV3-2) and TRBJ1-1; no clear D gene. Per germline, CDR1 LGHDT and CDR2 YNNKEL (reference sequence). The CDR3 covers 14 residues. The V end was cut by 1 base, the J end by 1 base, with 7 bases between. DNA of the CDR3: TGTGCCAGCAGCCAAGGTCAGGCGAACACTGAAGCTTTCTTT. Translation gives CASSQGQANTEAFF.

V is TRBV23-1 and J is TRBJ2-7, with D perhaps matching TRBD1 (8 bases). TRBV23-1 is classed as an ORF, of uncertain function. The CDR3 runs 17 residues. Trimming left V 6 bases short and J 6 bases short, with 27 bases between. The CDR3 bases are TGCGCCAGCAGCCTAGACCTGTTTGGACAGGGAGGGATCGAGCAGTACGTC. Amino acids: CASSLDLFGQGGIEQYV.

The chain is built from TRBV27 and TRBJ1-2; 7 bases line up with TRBD1. The trim removed 5 bases at V and 4 bases at J, leaving 10 bases unmatched. The CDR3 has 15 residues. Germline-derived CDR1 and CDR2 are MNHEY and SMNVEV (reference sequence). CDR3 amino acids: CASSSRDRAVYGYTF. CDR3 nucleotide sequence: TGTGCCAGCAGTAGCCGAGACAGGGCGGTCTATGGCTACACCTTC.

The chain joins TRBV28 to TRBJ2-7, with 7 nucleotides matching TRBD1. This CDR3 is 14 amino acids long. The germline V gene has CDR1 MDHEN and CDR2 SYDVKM. Trimming took 8 bases from V and 4 from J; bases not matched to a gene: 11. For the CDR3, the DNA is TGTGCCAGCGGAAGTTGGGGACAGCTATACGAGCAGTACTTC. Protein sequence: CASGSWGQLYEQYF.

J is TRBJ2-5 and V is TRBV6-5; possibly TRBD2 for D (5 bases). Deletions cut 6 bases from V and 1 base from J, with 15 bases between. Germline loops: CDR1 MNHEY, CDR2 SVGAGI. The CDR3 spans 15 residues. In DNA, the CDR3 is TGTGCCAGCAGGGGAGCACAGAACCTCCAAGAGACCCAGTACTTC. Translation: CASRGAQNLQETQYF.

This clone was recorded a few times. CDR3 region: CASSNSLRTSGSDEQYF. Written as DNA, the CDR3 is TGTGCCAGCAGCAACTCATTAAGGACTAGCGGGAGCGACGAGCAGTACTTC. The chain carries TRBV7-9 and TRBJ2-7; 13 bases are a match to TRBD2. The CDR3 is 17 residues long. V dropped 5 bases and J dropped 5; count of bases not matched to a gene: 12. Germline-derived CDR1 and CDR2 are SEHNR and FQNEAQ (reference sequence).

The gene calls are TRBV19 and TRBJ1-1; 7 bases line up with TRBD1. Germline CDR1 and CDR2: LNHDA and SQIVND (reference sequence). Trimming removed 5 bases from V and 0 bases from J; junction bases left unmatched: 3. This CDR3 contains 14 residues. For the CDR3, the DNA is TGTGCCAGTAGTGTACAGGGGTTGAACACTGAAGCTTTCTTT. Its translation: CASSVQGLNTEAFF.

V is TRBV25-1 and J is TRBJ1-1; D uncertain. CDR1 is MGHDK and CDR2 is SYGVNS in the germline V gene. The V and J ends lost 7 bases and 4 bases respectively, with 7 bases between them. The CDR3 runs to 11 residues. The CDR3 nucleotides are TGTGCCAGCATTTTCGGCACTGAAGCTTTCTTT. Amino acids: CASIFGTEAFF.

The chain joins TRBV7-8 to TRBJ1-4; 7 bases are shared with TRBD1. CDR1 is SGHVS and CDR2 is FQNEAQ in the germline V gene. The CDR3 length is 15 residues. V was pared by 5 bases and J by 6 bases, with 9 bases of the junction left unmatched. The CDR3 nucleotides read TGTGCCAGCAGCCAGCGACAGGGCGTCTATGAAAAACTGTTTTTT. Protein: CASSQRQGVYEKLFF.

V gene TRBV28 combines with J gene TRBJ1-1; 7 positions match TRBD1. Germline V lookup: CDR1 MDHEN, CDR2 SYDVKM. The CDR3 has 16 amino acids. The V gene end was trimmed by 6 bases and the J gene end by 1 base; junction bases not matched to a gene: 11. This chain's CDR3 is CASRTLQGTGNTEAFF. DNA for the CDR3: TGTGCCAGCAGGACTTTACAGGGGACGGGGAACACTGAAGCTTTCTTT.

Only a few counts were recorded for this clone. The rearrangement uses TRBV5-1 and TRBJ1-1; TRBD1 agrees at 7 bases. There are 15 residues in the CDR3. Germline CDR1 and CDR2: SGHRS and YFSETQ. V lost 4 bases and J lost 0; bases outside the gene matches: 6. CDR3 residues: CASSEQGLLNTEAFF. As DNA, the CDR3 is TGCGCCAGCAGCGAACAGGGGCTACTGAACACTGAAGCTTTCTTT.

Regarding this clone: Other DNA sequences from this sample encode an identical CDR3 as well. This chain connects TRBV18 to TRBJ2-5, with D hard to call. The V end lost 0 bases, the J end lost 2 bases, and 4 bases lay between the germline ends. The CDR3 is made up of 13 amino acids. Looked up from germline, CDR1 is KGHSH and CDR2 is LQKENI. The CDR3 DNA is TGTGCCAGCTCACCACCTAGTCAAGAGACCCAGTACTTC. It codes for CASSPPSQETQYF.

This chain links TRBV27 with TRBJ2-7, with 7 bases identical to TRBD2. In germline, CDR1 is MNHEY, CDR2 SMNVEV (reference sequence). The trim removed 2 bases at V and 2 bases at J, leaving 6 bases unmatched. CDR3 length: 15 amino acids. CDR3 region: CASSLELASPYEQYF. CDR3 bases: TGTGCCAGCAGTTTAGAACTAGCGTCCCCCTACGAGCAGTACTTC.

A single count supports this clone. This sequence joins TRBV5-1 and TRBJ1-1; the match to TRBD1 covers 7 bases. The CDR3 loop spans 13 amino acids. V lost 0 bases and J lost 8; bases outside the gene matches: 4. The germline gives CDR1 SGHRS, CDR2 YFSETQ. CDR3 sequence reads: CASSLGETGEAFF. The CDR3, as DNA: TGCGCCAGCAGCTTGGGGGAGACAGGGGAAGCTTTCTTT.

This chain connects TRBV30 to TRBJ2-1, with 10 bases lining up with TRBD2. V was pared by 0 bases and J by 2 bases, with 19 bases of the junction left unmatched. Germline V gives CDR1 GTSNPN, CDR2 SVGIG (reference sequence). This CDR3 spans 21 amino acids. CDR3 nucleotides: TGTGCCTGGAGTGTACGGGGGGGCGTAGCGGGAGGCAAAATCCCCTACAATGAGCAGTTCTTC. Amino acids: CAWSVRGGVAGGKIPYNEQFF.